The 17 T cell receptor beta chains below all came from one sample that was sequenced in a study of T-cell memory formation after mild COVID-19. Via MiXCR, TCRdb re-called the 5' RACE reads, giving one row per CDR3 protein. The sample lists hundreds of thousands of distinct CDR3 sequences, about an eighth occurring once. The sequenced material came from PBMCs or a T cell subset sorted from them (not recorded which). Receptor source: a man between 18 and 35 years old who had mild COVID-19 (a few samples of this study predate the infection). Cell type and time point are not known.

This clonotype was seen repeatedly, ten times or more. The chain couples TRBV23-1 to TRBJ2-3; 12 positions match TRBD1. TRBV23-1 is designated an ORF whose function remains uncertain. V lost 0 bases, J lost 4 bases, and 5 bases stayed unmatched. This CDR3 region has 17 residues. CDR3 sequence: CASSQSRDRGPSDTQYF. The CDR3 DNA reads TGCGCCAGCAGTCAATCTAGGGACAGGGGGCCGTCAGATACGCAGTATTTT.

The chain joins TRBV5-1 to TRBJ2-3; weak D call: TRBD2 (5 bases). Germline CDR1 reads SGHRS; CDR2 reads YFSETQ. V was trimmed by 7 bases and J by 5 bases, leaving 14 bases between them. This CDR3 region has 13 residues. The CDR3 coding sequence is TGCGCCAGCGGGGAGCTGGCTAAAGATACGCAGTATTTT. Translated: CASGELAKDTQYF.

This clonotype was counted a few times. The V call is TRBV4-2, the J call TRBJ1-2; D call uncertain. Germline loops: CDR1 LGHNA, CDR2 YNFKEQ. The CDR3 covers 15 residues. Trimming shortened V by 0 bases and J by 8 bases, and 16 bases separated the two germline ends. The CDR3 bases are TGTGCCAGCAGCCAAGATGGAGGAGTCCGACTCGGCTACACCTTC. Its translation is CASSQDGGVRLGYTF.

This clonotype was detected only a few times. The chain has TRBV6-5 and TRBJ2-1, with 11 bases aligning to TRBD2. V trimming: 3 bases; J trimming: 0 bases; junction bases outside the gene matches: 4. Per the germline V gene, CDR1 is MNHEY and CDR2 is SVGAGI. The CDR3 is made up of 17 amino acids. DNA for the CDR3: TGTGCCAGCAGTTATCCCGGACTAGCGGGCTCCTACAATGAGCAGTTCTTC. Translated: CASSYPGLAGSYNEQFF.

V and J are TRBV6-5 and TRBJ1-2, with 7 bases identical to TRBD1. Germline loops: CDR1 MNHEY, CDR2 SVGAGI. CDR3 length: 16 amino acids. The junction had 17 bases not matched to a gene; V was cut back by 11 bases and J by 2 bases. The CDR3: CASVRAGGLSNYGYTF. In DNA, the CDR3 is TGTGCCTCCGTCAGGGCAGGGGGACTATCAAACTATGGCTACACCTTC.

V and J are TRBV18 and TRBJ2-7; possibly TRBD1 for D (5 bases). The CDR3 contains 13 residues. Germline V gene sequence: CDR1 KGHSH, CDR2 LQKENI. With 7 bases removed from V and 2 bases from J, the gap between germline ends came to 12 bases. The CDR3 sequence is CASWKGPAYEQYF. The DNA for the CDR3 is TGTGCCAGCTGGAAGGGGCCCGCCTACGAGCAGTACTTC. Together with reference TRBV18 and TRBJ2-7, the CDR3 gives the full variable domain: NAGVMQNPRHLVRRRGQEARLRCSPMKGHSHVYWYRQLPEEGLKFMVYLQKENIIDESGMPKERFSAEFPKEGPSILRIQQVVRGDSAAYFCASWKGPAYEQYFGPGTRLTVT.

V usage is TRBV20-1 and J usage is TRBJ2-7; tentatively, D is TRBD2 (6 bases). The CDR3 runs to 13 residues. CDR1 is DFQATT and CDR2 is SNEGSKA in the germline V gene (reference sequence). Trimming took off 3 bases at V and 2 bases at J, with 11 bases between the two ends. DNA of the CDR3: TGCAGTGCTAGGAGCGGGTCTACCTACGAGCAGTACTTC. Protein sequence: CSARSGSTYEQYF.

The chain employs TRBV2 and TRBJ1-2; D is undetermined. V lost 7 bases and J 5 bases, leaving 14 bases between the germline ends. The CDR3 consists of 13 residues. Germline V gives CDR1 SNHLY, CDR2 FYNNEI. CDR3 nucleotide sequence: TGTGCCAGCACCCGTGAGGAGGGATATGGCTACACCTTC. Amino acid sequence: CASTREEGYGYTF.

The chain uses TRBV12-3 or TRBV12-4 and TRBJ2-7; 8 positions agree with TRBD1. The V and J ends lost 6 bases and 2 bases, in that order; junction bases with no gene match: 9. This CDR3 has 15 residues. This chain's CDR3 is CASSPAPGGTYEQYF. DNA of the CDR3: TGTGCCAGCAGCCCCGCCCCAGGGGGCACCTACGAGCAGTACTTC.

V and J are TRBV6-2 or TRBV6-3 and TRBJ1-1, with TRBD1 as a possible D gene (5 bases). Trimming cost V 2 bases and J 7 bases, with 11 bases left between them. Germline V gene data show CDR1 as MNHEY and CDR2 as SVGEGT. The CDR3 is made up of 13 amino acids. DNA of the CDR3: TGTGCCAGCAGTTACGGGGGGGGGAATGAAGCTTTCTTT. This gives the protein CASSYGGGNEAFF.

This clonotype was detected only a few times. The chain combines TRBV7-2 with TRBJ2-5; tentatively, D is TRBD2 (5 bases). Germline assignment: CDR1 SGHTA and CDR2 FQGNSA. The CDR3 spans 13 residues. V shed 4 bases and J shed 5 bases, with 11 bases lying between them. CDR3 coding DNA: TGTGCCAGCAGCTCCACTAGGTTCGAGACCCAGTACTTC. As protein: CASSSTRFETQYF. The full variable domain, in which reference TRBV7-2 and TRBJ2-5 provide the parts outside the CDR3, is GAGVSQSPSNKVTEKGKDVELRCDPISGHTALYWYRQSLGQGLEFLIYFQGNSAPDKSGLPSDRFSAERTGGSVSTLTIQRTQQEDSAVYLCASSSTRFETQYFGPGTRLLVL.

In its sample, this clonotype was seen a few times. The genes are TRBV4-2 and TRBJ2-1; 8 positions match TRBD2. V was clipped by 0 bases and J by 2 bases; unmatched bases: 9. The CDR3 is 18 residues long. Germline CDR1 reads LGHNA; CDR2 reads YNFKEQ. The CDR3, as DNA: TGTGCCAGCAGCCAAGATAGTTCTGCGGGGGGACCCTACAATGAGCAGTTCTTC. The encoded protein is CASSQDSSAGGPYNEQFF.

The V call is TRBV20-1, the J call TRBJ2-1, with 10 bases matching TRBD2. The V and J ends lost 2 bases and 4 bases, in that order; junction bases with no gene match: 5. The CDR3 covers 15 residues. In germline, CDR1 is DFQATT, CDR2 SNEGSKA (reference sequence). CDR3 loop: CSARTSSGGYNEQFF. The CDR3 DNA reads as TGCAGTGCTAGAACCTCTAGCGGGGGTTACAATGAGCAGTTCTTC.

This clonotype occurred once. J is TRBJ1-5 and V is TRBV6-5, with D tentatively TRBD1 (6 bases). Trimming stripped 2 bases from V and 4 bases from J, with 9 bases between. The germline CDR1 and CDR2 sequences are MNHEY and SVGAGI. The CDR3 spans 14 residues. The CDR3 spells CASSYGQRNQPQHF. CDR3 DNA sequence: TGTGCCAGCAGTTACGGACAGAGAAATCAGCCCCAGCATTTT.

This clonotype was counted between two and nine times. The chain carries TRBV4-3 and TRBJ1-2, with 7 positions matching TRBD1. This CDR3 contains 14 residues. V dropped 4 bases and J dropped 4; count of bases not matched to a gene: 6. Germline lookup yields CDR1 LGHNA and CDR2 YSLEER. DNA of the CDR3: TGCGCCAGCAGCCGAGACAGGGATTTCTATGGCTACACCTTC. This translates into CASSRDRDFYGYTF.

V gene TRBV7-9 combines with J gene TRBJ2-1, with TRBD2 matching 7 bases. Trimming cost V 6 bases and J 8 bases; bases outside gene matches: 4. Germline V gene data show CDR1 as SEHNR and CDR2 as FQNEAQ (reference sequence). The CDR3 length is 12 residues. For the CDR3, the DNA is TGTGCCAGCAGAGCGGGGAGGGATGAGCAGTTCTTC. Amino acids: CASRAGRDEQFF.

This rearrangement joins TRBV5-1 to TRBJ2-5; D might be TRBD1 or TRBD2, each matching 5 bases. Germline V lookup: CDR1 SGHRS, CDR2 YFSETQ. V was cut by 0 bases and J by 2 bases, with 14 bases left in between. The CDR3 totals 16 residues. Here the CDR3 reads CASSLVRGASQETQYF. For the CDR3, the DNA is TGCGCCAGCAGCTTGGTAAGAGGGGCGAGTCAAGAGACCCAGTACTTC.